The TCR beta chain under discussion was sequenced for a study of blood T cell repertoires in COVID-19. In germline, CDR1 is LGHNA, CDR2 YNFKEQ. The CDR3 sequence is 17 residues long. Trimming shortened V by 0 bases and J by 5 bases, and 16 bases separated the two germline ends. The table came from immunoSEQ multiplex PCR; TCRdb's copy has only in-frame clones and leaves some out. Among about 82,000 clones listed, approximately 90% were seen once. The sequencing input was PBMCs or T cells enriched from blood (not recorded which). This TCR was recovered from a woman between 50 and 59 years old with acute COVID-19. The J gene is TRBJ2-2, the V gene TRBV4-2, with D perhaps TRBD2 (5 bases). CDR3: CASSQDGPTGSTGELFF. For the CDR3, the DNA is TGTGCCAGCAGCCAAGATGGACCCACGGGATCGACCGGGGAGCTGTTTTTT.